The 8 T cell receptor beta chains reported below all come from one sample, sequenced in a study of identifying expanded T cells in peripheral blood. Clones were sequenced by immunoSEQ multiplex PCR, and TCRdb holds only the in-frame ones, with some missing. Among 90,000 or so clones listed, about 86% were seen once. Sequencing was done on a sample of blood. Source of these receptors: a person between 18 and 75 years old in good health.

In nucleotides, the CDR3 is TGTGCCAGCTCCCAACAGGGTTCCGAGCAGTACTTC. The encoded protein is CASSQQGSEQYF. The chain is built from TRBV18 and TRBJ2-7; a possible D gene is TRBD1 (6 bases). Germline CDR1 is KGHSH and CDR2 is LQKENI. The V and J ends lost 6 bases and 6 bases respectively, with 12 bases between them. This CDR3 has 12 amino acids.

The chain has TRBV9 and TRBJ2-1; D possibly corresponds to TRBD2 (6 bases). The V gene lost 0 bases and the J gene lost 10 bases, with 11 bases spanning the gap. Germline V gene data show CDR1 as SGDLS and CDR2 as YYNGEE. The CDR3 length is 13 residues. The CDR3 protein is CASSVDAGPEQFF. CDR3 nucleotides: TGTGCCAGCAGCGTAGATGCGGGACCCGAGCAGTTCTTC.

The chain carries TRBV5-8 and TRBJ1-6; D gene unclear. There are 13 residues in the CDR3. Germline CDR1 reads SGHTS; CDR2 reads YDEGEE. Trimming pared 2 bases from V and 7 bases from J, leaving 7 bases between. As DNA, the CDR3 is TGTGCCAGCAGCTTCTCCCCGAATTCACCCCTCCACTTT. Amino acid sequence: CASSFSPNSPLHF. Filled out from reference TRBV5-8 and TRBJ1-6, the complete variable domain reads EAGVTQSPTHLIKTRGQQATLRCSPISGHTSVYWYQQALGLGLQFLLWYDEGEERNRGNFPPRFSGRQFPNYSSELNVNALELEDSALYLCASSFSPNSPLHFGNGTRLTVT.

The V call is TRBV19, the J call TRBJ1-5, with 7 nucleotides matching TRBD1. V was pared by 6 bases and J by 9 bases, with 5 bases of the junction left unmatched. The CDR3 is 12 amino acids. Germline V lookup: CDR1 LNHDA, CDR2 SQIVND (reference sequence). The CDR3, as DNA: TGTGCCAGTAGGACAGGGAGAACGCCCCAGCATTTT. The encoded protein is CASRTGRTPQHF.

The chain uses TRBV2 and TRBJ1-2; unclear D gene. Trimming removed 0 bases from V and 3 bases from J, with 14 bases in between. The germline gives CDR1 SNHLY, CDR2 FYNNEI. The CDR3 consists of 16 residues. CDR3 sequence (DNA): TGTGCCAGCAGTGAAGCCGTGCTATTAGGAGACTATGGCTACACCTTC. This gives the protein CASSEAVLLGDYGYTF.

CDR3 sequence (DNA): TGTGCCACCAGCATTAGGTTTAGCGGTGGGAATGAGCAGTTCTTC. This codes for CATSIRFSGGNEQFF. The chain joins TRBV15 to TRBJ2-1, with a possible D match to TRBD2 (6 bases). Looked up from germline, CDR1 is LNHNV and CDR2 is YYDKDF (reference sequence). The ends were cut back, 4 bases at V and 7 bases at J, with 17 bases in the middle. The CDR3 is made up of 15 amino acids.

The gene calls are TRBV4-3 and TRBJ1-1; no reliable D call. This CDR3 contains 19 residues. Germline CDR1 LGHNA, CDR2 YSLEER. Trimming left V 0 bases short and J 0 bases short, with 20 bases between. In DNA, the CDR3 is TGCGCCAGCAGCCAAGATACGGTTGGGAGCCGTGTACTGAACACTGAAGCTTTCTTT. Its protein product is CASSQDTVGSRVLNTEAFF.

The chain has TRBV6-5 and TRBJ1-2, with D possibly matching TRBD1 (6 bases). The CDR3 is 14 amino acids. Germline-derived CDR1 and CDR2 are MNHEY and SVGAGI. V lost 6 bases, J lost 0 bases, and 11 bases lay in between. CDR3 coding DNA: TGTGCCAGCAGGGCCGGGGGGCCTAACTATGGCTACACCTTC. Translating gives CASRAGGPNYGYTF.